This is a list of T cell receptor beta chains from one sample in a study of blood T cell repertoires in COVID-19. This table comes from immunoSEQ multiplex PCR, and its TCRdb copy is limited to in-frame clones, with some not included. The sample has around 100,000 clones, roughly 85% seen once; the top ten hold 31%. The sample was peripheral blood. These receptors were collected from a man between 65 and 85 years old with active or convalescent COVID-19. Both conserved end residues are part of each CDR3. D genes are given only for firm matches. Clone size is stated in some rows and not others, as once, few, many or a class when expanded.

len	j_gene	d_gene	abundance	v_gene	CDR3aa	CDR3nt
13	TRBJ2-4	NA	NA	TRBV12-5	CASGLGREDIQYF	TGTGCTAGTGGTTTGGGGAGGGAGGACATTCAGTACTTC
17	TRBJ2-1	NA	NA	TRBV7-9	CASSYHPGGRHYNEQFF	TGTGCCAGCAGCTATCACCCCGGGGGACGTCACTACAATGAGCAGTTCTTC
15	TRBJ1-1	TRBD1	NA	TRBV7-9	CASSHSGQENTEAFF	TGTGCCAGCAGTCATTCGGGACAGGAGAACACTGAAGCTTTCTTT
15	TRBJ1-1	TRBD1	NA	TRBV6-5	CASSTGGIMNTEAFF	TGTGCCAGCAGCACAGGGGGAATCATGAACACTGAAGCTTTCTTT
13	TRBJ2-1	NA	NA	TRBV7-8	CASSLARGGEQFF	TGTGCCAGCAGCTTAGCGCGAGGGGGTGAGCAGTTCTTC
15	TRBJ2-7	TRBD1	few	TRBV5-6	CASSWAGTGSYEQYF	TGTGCCAGCAGCTGGGCCGGGACAGGATCCTACGAGCAGTACTTC
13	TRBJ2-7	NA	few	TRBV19	CASSIGLPYEQYF	TGTGCCAGTAGTATCGGACTTCCCTACGAGCAGTACTTC
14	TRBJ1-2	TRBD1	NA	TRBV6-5	CASSSNRGGYGYTF	TGTGCCAGCAGCTCTAACAGGGGTGGCTATGGCTACACCTTC
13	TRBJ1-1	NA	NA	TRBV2	CASSVGGYTEAFF	TGTGCCAGCAGTGTCGGCGGCTACACTGAAGCTTTCTTT
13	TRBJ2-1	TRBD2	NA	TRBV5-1	CACTSGGANEQFF	TGCGCCTGCACCTCGGGGGGGGCCAATGAGCAGTTCTTC
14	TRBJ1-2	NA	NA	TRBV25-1	CASSDPGSPLGYTF	TGTGCCAGCAGTGACCCCGGGAGCCCGCTCGGCTACACCTTC
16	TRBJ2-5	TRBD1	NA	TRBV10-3	CAISESLVGQVGTQYF	TGTGCCATCAGTGAGTCCCTGGTGGGACAGGTGGGGACCCAGTACTTC
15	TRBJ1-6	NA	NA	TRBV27	CASSASTGSNSPLHF	TGTGCCAGCAGTGCGTCGACAGGAAGCAATTCACCCCTCCACTTT
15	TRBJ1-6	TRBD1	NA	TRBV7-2	CASSLGGTVGSPLHF	TGTGCCAGCAGCTTAGGTGGGACAGTCGGTTCACCCCTCCACTTT
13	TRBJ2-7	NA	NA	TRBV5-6	CASSLSGLYEQYF	TGTGCCAGCAGCTTGTCAGGGCTCTACGAGCAGTACTTC
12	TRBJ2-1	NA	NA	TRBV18	CASSPQEGEQFF	TGTGCCAGCTCACCACAGGAGGGAGAGCAGTTCTTC
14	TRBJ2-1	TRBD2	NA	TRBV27	CASHTSGSYNEQFF	TGTGCCAGCCATACTAGCGGGAGTTACAATGAGCAGTTCTTC
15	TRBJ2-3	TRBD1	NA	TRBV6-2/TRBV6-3	CASSYGTGGPDTQYF	TGTGCCAGCAGTTACGGGACAGGGGGCCCAGATACGCAGTATTTT
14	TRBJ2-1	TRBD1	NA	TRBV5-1	CASSFGTGYNEQFF	TGCGCCAGCAGCTTTGGGACAGGGTACAATGAGCAGTTCTTC
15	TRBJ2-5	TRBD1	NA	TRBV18	CASSAGTGERETQYF	TGTGCCAGCTCAGCAGGGACAGGGGAGAGGGAGACCCAGTACTTC
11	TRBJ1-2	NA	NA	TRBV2	CASSSTGLPTF	TGTGCCAGCAGTTCTACAGGGCTACCCACCTTC
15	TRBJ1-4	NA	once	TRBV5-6	CASSLTGRSNEKLFF	TGTGCCAGCAGCTTAACCGGAAGGAGTAATGAAAAACTGTTTTTT
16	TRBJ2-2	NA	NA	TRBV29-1	CSVEDRVGVGTGELFF	TGCAGCGTTGAAGATCGGGTAGGGGTTGGCACCGGGGAGCTGTTTTTT
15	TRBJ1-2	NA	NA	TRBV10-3	CAISESSPGQFGYTF	TGTGCCATCAGTGAGTCCAGTCCCGGACAGTTTGGCTACACCTTC
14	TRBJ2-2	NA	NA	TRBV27	CASRFDRNTGELFF	TGTGCCAGCAGATTCGACAGGAACACCGGGGAGCTGTTTTTT
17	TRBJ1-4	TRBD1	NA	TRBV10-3	CAISDTGGLATNEKLFF	TGTGCCATCAGTGACACAGGGGGCCTGGCGACTAATGAAAAACTGTTTTTT
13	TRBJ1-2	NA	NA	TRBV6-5	CASTRTDGYGYTF	TGTGCCAGCACCCGGACAGACGGCTATGGCTACACCTTC
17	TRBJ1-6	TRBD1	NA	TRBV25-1	CASSDHDPGTGGSPLHF	TGTGCCAGCAGTGATCACGACCCCGGGACAGGGGGTTCACCCCTCCACTTT
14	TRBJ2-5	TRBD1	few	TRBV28	CASNPRGPQETQYF	TGTGCCAGCAACCCCAGGGGGCCCCAAGAGACCCAGTACTTC
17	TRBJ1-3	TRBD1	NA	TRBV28	CASSFSTGAPSGNTIYF	TGTGCCAGCAGTTTCAGCACAGGGGCCCCTTCTGGAAACACCATATATTTT
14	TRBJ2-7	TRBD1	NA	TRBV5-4	CASSLIGDSGEQYF	TGTGCCAGCAGCTTAATCGGGGACAGCGGCGAGCAGTACTTC
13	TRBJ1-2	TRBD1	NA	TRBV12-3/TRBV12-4	CASRLDRSYGYTF	TGTGCCAGCAGACTGGACAGGTCCTATGGCTACACCTTC
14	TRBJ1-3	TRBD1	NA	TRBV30	CAWRGTGQGNTIYF	TGTGCCTGGAGGGGGACAGGCCAGGGAAACACCATATATTTT
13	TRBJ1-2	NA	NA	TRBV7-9	CASSFQGNYGYTF	TGTGCCAGCAGCTTTCAGGGGAACTATGGCTACACCTTC
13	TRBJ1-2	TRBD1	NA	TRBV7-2	CASTETGISGYTF	TGTGCCAGCACCGAGACAGGGATAAGTGGCTACACCTTC